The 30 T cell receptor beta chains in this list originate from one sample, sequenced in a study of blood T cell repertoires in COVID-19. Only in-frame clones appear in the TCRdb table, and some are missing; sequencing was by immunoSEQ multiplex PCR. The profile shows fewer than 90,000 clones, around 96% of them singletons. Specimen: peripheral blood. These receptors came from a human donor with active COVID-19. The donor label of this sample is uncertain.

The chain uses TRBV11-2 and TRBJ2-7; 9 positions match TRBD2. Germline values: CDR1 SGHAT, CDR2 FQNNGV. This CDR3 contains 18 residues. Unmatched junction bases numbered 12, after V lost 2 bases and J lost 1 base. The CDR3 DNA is TGTGCCAGCAGCTTAAAGGCGGGAGGGGCCGGATGGTCCTACGAGCAGTACTTC. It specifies CASSLKAGGAGWSYEQYF.

In DNA form, the CDR3 reads TGTGCCAGCAGTCGCGGGGACAGGACATTCTCTGGGGCCAACGTCCTGACTTTC. Its translation: CASSRGDRTFSGANVLTF. The chain recombines TRBV6-2 or TRBV6-3 with TRBJ2-6; 8 nucleotides agree with TRBD1. V gave up 5 bases and J gave up 0 bases; unmatched junction bases: 9. The CDR3 has 18 amino acids. Germline V gene data show CDR1 as MNHEY and CDR2 as SVGEGT.

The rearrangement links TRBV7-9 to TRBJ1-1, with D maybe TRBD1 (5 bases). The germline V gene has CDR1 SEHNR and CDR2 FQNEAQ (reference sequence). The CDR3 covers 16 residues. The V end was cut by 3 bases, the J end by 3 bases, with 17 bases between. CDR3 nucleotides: TGTGCCAGCAGCTTGGGACTGGGGTTCCTCGACACTGAAGCTTTCTTT. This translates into CASSLGLGFLDTEAFF.

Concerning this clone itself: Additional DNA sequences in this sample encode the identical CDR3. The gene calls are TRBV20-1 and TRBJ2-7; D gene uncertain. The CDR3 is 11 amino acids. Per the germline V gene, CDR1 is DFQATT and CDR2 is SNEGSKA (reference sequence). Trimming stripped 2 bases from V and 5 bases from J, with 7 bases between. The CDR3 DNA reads TGCAGTGCTAGATCTGGGCACGAGCAGTACTTC. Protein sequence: CSARSGHEQYF.

CDR3 loop: CASSFGRGSYEQYF. The CDR3 coding sequence is TGTGCCAGCAGCTTCGGAAGGGGCTCCTACGAGCAGTACTTC. The V gene is TRBV3-1 (or the pseudogene TRBV3-2), the J gene TRBJ2-7, with TRBD1 as a possible D gene (5 bases). CDR1 and CDR2 from the germline V gene are LGHDT and YNNKEL (reference sequence). The CDR3 extends over 14 amino acids. V gave up 5 bases and J gave up 0 bases, with 11 bases separating them.

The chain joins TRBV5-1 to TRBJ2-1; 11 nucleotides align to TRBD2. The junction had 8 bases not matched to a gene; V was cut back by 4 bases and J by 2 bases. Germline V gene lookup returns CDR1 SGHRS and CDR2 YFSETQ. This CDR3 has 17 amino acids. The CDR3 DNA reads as TGCGCCAGCAGCCGCGCCCTAGCGGGGGGCACCTACAATGAGCAGTTCTTC. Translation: CASSRALAGGTYNEQFF.

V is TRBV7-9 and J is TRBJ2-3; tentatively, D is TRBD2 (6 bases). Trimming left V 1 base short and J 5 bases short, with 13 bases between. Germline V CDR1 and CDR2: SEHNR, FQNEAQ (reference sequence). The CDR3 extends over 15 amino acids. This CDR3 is CASSLETGGLDTQYF. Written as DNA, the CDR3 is TGTGCCAGCAGCTTAGAAACCGGGGGTCTAGATACGCAGTATTTT. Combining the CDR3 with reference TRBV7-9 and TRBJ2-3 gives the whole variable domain DTGVSQNPRHKITKRGQNVTFRCDPISEHNRLYWYRQTLGQGPEFLTYFQNEAQLEKSRLLSDRFSAERPKGSFSTLEIQRTEQGDSAMYLCASSLETGGLDTQYFGPGTRLTVL.

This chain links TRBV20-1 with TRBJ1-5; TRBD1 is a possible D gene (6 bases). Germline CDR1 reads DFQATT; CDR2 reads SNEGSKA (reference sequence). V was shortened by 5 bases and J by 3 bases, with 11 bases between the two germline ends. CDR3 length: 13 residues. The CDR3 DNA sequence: TGCAGTGCTTGTGCAGGGGTCAATCAGCCCCAGCATTTT. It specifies CSACAGVNQPQHF.

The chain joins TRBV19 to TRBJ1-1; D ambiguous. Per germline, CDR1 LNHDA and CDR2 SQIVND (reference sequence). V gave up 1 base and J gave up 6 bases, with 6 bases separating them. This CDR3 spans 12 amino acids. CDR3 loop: CASSIGVAEAFF. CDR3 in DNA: TGTGCCAGTAGTATAGGAGTAGCTGAAGCTTTCTTT.

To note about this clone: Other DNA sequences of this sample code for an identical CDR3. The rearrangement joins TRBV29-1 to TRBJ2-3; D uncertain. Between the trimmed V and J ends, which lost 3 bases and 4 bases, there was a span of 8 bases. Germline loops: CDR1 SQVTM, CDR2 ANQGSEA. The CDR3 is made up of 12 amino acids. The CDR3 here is CSVERVADTQYF. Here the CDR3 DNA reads TGCAGCGTTGAGAGAGTCGCAGATACGCAGTATTTT.

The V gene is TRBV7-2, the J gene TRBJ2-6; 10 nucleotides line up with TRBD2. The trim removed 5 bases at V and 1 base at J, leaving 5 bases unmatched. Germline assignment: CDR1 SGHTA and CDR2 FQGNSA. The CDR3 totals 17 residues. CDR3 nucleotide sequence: TGTGCCAGCAGCCCTCTAGCGGGAGCTTCTGGGGCCAACGTCCTGACTTTC. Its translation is CASSPLAGASGANVLTF.

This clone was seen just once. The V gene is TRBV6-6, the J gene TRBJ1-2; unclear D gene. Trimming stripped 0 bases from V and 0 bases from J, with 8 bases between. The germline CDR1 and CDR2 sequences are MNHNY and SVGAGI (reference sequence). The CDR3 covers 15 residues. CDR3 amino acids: CASSYSNPTNYGYTF. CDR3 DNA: TGTGCCAGCAGTTACTCGAATCCTACTAACTATGGCTACACCTTC.

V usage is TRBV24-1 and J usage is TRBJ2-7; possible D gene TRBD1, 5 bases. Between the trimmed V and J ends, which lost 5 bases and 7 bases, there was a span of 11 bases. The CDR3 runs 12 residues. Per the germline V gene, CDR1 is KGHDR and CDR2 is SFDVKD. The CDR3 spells CATSVGVGEQYF. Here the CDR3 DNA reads TGTGCCACCAGTGTAGGGGTCGGTGAGCAGTACTTC.

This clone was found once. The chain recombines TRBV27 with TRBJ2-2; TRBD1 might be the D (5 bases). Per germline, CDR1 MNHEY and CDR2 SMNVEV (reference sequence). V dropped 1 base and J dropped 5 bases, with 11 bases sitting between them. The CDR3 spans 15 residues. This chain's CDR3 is CASSLLGVITGELFF. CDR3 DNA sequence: TGTGCCAGCAGTTTATTAGGGGTCATTACCGGGGAGCTGTTTTTT.

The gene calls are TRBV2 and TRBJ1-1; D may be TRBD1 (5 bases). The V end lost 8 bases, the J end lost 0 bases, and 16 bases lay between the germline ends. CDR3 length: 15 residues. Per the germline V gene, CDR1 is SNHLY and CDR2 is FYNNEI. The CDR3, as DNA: TGTGCCAGCGTGTTAGACAGACTCATGAACACTGAAGCTTTCTTT. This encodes CASVLDRLMNTEAFF. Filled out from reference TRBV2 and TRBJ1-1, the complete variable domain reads EPEVTQTPSHQVTQMGQEVILRCVPISNHLYFYWYRQILGQKVEFLVSFYNNEISEKSEIFDDQFSVERPDGSNFTLKIRSTKLEDSAMYFCASVLDRLMNTEAFFGQGTRLTVV.

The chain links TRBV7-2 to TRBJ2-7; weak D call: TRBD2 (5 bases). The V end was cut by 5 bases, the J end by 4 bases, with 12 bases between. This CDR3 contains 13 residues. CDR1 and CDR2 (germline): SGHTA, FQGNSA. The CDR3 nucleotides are TGTGCCAGCAGCCAATTTACTAGTTACGAGCAGTACTTC. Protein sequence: CASSQFTSYEQYF. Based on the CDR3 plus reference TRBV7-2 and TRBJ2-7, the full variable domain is GAGVSQSPSNKVTEKGKDVELRCDPISGHTALYWYRQSLGQGLEFLIYFQGNSAPDKSGLPSDRFSAERTGGSVSTLTIQRTQQEDSAVYLCASSQFTSYEQYFGPGTRLTVT.

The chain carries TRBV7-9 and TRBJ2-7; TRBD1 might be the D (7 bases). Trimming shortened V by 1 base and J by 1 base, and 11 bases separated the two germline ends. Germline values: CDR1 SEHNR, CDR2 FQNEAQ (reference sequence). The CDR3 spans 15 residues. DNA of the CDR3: TGTGCCAGCAGCTTAGGGGCAGGGGGGTCCTACGAGCAGTACTTC. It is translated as CASSLGAGGSYEQYF.

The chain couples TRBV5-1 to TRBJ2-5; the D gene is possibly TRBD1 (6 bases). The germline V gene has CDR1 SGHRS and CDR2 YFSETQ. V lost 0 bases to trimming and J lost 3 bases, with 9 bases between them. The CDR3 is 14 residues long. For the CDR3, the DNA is TGCGCCAGCAGCTTGGGAGGGGGTGAAGAGACCCAGTACTTC. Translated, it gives CASSLGGGEETQYF. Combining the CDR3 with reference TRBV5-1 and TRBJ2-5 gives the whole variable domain KAGVTQTPRYLIKTRGQQVTLSCSPISGHRSVSWYQQTPGQGLQFLFEYFSETQRNKGNFPGRFSGRQFSNSRSEMNVSTLELGDSALYLCASSLGGGEETQYFGPGTRLLVL.

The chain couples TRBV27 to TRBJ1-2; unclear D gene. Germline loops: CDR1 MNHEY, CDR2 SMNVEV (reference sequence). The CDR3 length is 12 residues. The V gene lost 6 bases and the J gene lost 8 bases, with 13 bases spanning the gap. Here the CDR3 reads CASSSVGEGYTF. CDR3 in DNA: TGTGCCAGCAGCTCCGTGGGCGAAGGCTACACCTTC.

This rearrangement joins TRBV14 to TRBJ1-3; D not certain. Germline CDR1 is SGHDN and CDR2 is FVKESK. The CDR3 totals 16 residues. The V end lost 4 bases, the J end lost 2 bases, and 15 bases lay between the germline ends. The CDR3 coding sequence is TGTGCCAGCAGCCGCTATTTGCCGGGGACTGGAAACACCATATATTTT. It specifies CASSRYLPGTGNTIYF.

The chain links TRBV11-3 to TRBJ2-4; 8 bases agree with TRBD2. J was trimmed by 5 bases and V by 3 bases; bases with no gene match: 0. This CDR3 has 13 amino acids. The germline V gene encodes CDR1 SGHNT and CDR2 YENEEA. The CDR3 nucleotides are TGTGCCAGCAGCTTTAGCGGGGAAAACATTCAGTACTTC. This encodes CASSFSGENIQYF.

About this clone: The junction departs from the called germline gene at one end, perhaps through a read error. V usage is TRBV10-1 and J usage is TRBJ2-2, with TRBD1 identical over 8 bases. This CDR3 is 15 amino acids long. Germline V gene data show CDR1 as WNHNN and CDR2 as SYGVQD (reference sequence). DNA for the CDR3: TGCGCCAGCGGTGACAGGGGAAGGGGCACCGGGGAGCTGTTTTTT. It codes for CASGDRGRGTGELFF.

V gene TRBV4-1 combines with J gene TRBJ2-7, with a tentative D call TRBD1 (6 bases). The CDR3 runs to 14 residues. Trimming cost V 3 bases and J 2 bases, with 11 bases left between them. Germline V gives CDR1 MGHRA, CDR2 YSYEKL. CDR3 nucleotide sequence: TGCGCCAGCAGCCAGGCAGGGGTAACCTACGAGCAGTACTTC. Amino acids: CASSQAGVTYEQYF.

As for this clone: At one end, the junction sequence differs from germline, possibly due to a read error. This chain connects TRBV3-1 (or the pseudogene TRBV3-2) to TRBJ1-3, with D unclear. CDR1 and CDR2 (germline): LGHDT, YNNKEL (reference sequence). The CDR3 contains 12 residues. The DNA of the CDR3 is TGTGCCAGCAAGGGAGGCTTCCCGGTTATAAATTTT. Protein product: CASKGGFPVINF.

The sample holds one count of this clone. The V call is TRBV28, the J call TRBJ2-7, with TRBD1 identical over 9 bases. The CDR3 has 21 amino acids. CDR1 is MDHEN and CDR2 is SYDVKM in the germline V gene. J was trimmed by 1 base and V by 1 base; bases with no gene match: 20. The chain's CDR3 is CASSLLSPPWTGERGSYEQYF. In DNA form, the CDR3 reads TGTGCCAGCAGTTTATTATCGCCCCCGTGGACAGGGGAAAGAGGGTCCTACGAGCAGTACTTC.

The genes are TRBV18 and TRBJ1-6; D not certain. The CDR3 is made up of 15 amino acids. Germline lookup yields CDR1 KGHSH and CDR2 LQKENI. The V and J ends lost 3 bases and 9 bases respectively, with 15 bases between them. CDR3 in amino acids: CASSPERVRGSPLHF. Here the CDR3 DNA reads TGTGCCAGCTCACCGGAACGAGTGCGGGGTTCACCCCTCCACTTT.

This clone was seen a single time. The CDR3 region has the DNA TGTGCCTCGAACAGGGTTGCGGGTGAAAAACTGTTTTTT. It is translated as CASNRVAGEKLFF. The gene calls are TRBV19 and TRBJ1-4, with D possibly TRBD1 on 6 matching bases. The CDR3 runs to 13 residues. Trimming removed 11 bases from V and 7 bases from J, with 17 bases in between. In germline, CDR1 is LNHDA, CDR2 SQIVND (reference sequence).

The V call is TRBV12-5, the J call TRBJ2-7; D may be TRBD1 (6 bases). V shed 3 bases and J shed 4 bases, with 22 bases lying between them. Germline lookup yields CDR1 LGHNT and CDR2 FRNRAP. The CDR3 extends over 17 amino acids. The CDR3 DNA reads TGTGCTAGTGGTTTATCCTCTACGGGACACCTACCTTACGAGCAGTACTTC. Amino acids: CASGLSSTGHLPYEQYF.

CDR3 bases: TGTGCCAGTAGTGAACCGGGACAGGGGAGGGTGAGCGGCTACACCTTC. It translates to CASSEPGQGRVSGYTF. The chain recombines TRBV19 with TRBJ1-2, with 10 bases lining up with TRBD1. Germline CDR1 reads LNHDA; CDR2 reads SQIVND (reference sequence). This CDR3 is built from 16 residues. V lost 5 bases, J lost 8 bases, and 14 bases stayed unmatched.

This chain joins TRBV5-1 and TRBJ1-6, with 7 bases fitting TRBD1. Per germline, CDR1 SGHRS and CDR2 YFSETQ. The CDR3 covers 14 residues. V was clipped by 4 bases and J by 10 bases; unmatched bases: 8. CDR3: CASSPGTEVSPLHF. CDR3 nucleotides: TGCGCCAGCAGCCCGGGGACAGAAGTATCACCCCTCCACTTT.